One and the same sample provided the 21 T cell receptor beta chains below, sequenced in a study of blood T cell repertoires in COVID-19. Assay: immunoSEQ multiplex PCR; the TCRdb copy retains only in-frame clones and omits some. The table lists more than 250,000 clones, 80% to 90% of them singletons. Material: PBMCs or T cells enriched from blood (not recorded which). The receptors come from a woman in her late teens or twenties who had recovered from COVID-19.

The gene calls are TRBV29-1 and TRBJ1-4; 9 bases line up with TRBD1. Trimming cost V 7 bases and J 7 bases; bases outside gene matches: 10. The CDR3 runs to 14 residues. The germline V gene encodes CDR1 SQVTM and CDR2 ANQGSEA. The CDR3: CSANGQGQGEKLFF. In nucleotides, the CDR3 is TGCAGCGCTAACGGACAGGGGCAAGGTGAAAAACTGTTTTTT.

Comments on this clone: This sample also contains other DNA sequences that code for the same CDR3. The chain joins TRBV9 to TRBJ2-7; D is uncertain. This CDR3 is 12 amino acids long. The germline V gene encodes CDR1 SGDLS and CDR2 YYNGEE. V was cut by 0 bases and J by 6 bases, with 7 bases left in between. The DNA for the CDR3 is TGTGCCAGCAGCGTAGCCTCAGGCGAGCAGTACTTC. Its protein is CASSVASGEQYF.

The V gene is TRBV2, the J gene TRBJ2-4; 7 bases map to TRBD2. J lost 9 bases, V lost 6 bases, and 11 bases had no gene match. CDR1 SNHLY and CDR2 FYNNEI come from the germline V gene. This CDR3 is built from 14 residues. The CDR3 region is CASSAGEGVGIQYF. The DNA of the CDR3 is TGTGCCAGCAGCGCGGGGGAGGGTGTAGGCATTCAGTACTTC.

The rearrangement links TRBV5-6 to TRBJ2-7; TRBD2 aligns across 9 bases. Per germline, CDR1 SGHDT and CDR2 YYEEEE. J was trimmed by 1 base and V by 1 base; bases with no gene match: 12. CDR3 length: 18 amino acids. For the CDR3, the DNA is TGTGCCAGCAGCTTGAGAGCTAGCGGGATAACCCCTTCCTACGAGCAGTACTTC. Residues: CASSLRASGITPSYEQYF.

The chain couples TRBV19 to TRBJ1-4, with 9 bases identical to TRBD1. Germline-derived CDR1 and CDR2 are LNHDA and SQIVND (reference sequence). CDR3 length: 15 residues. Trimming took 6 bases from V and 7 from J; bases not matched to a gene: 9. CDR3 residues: CASRTGGQGIEKLFF. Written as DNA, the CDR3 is TGTGCCAGTAGAACGGGCGGACAGGGGATTGAAAAACTGTTTTTT.

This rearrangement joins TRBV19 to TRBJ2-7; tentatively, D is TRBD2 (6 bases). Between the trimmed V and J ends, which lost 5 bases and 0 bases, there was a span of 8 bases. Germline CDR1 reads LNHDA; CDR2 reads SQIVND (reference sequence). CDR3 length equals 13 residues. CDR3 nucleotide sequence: TGTGCCAGTAGTTACGGGGGCTCCTACGAGCAGTACTTC. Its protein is CASSYGGSYEQYF. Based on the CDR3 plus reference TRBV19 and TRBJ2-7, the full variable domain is DGGITQSPKYLFRKEGQNVTLSCEQNLNHDAMYWYRQDPGQGLRLIYYSQIVNDFQKGDIAEGYSVSREKKESFPLTVTSAQKNPTAFYLCASSYGGSYEQYFGPGTRLTVT.

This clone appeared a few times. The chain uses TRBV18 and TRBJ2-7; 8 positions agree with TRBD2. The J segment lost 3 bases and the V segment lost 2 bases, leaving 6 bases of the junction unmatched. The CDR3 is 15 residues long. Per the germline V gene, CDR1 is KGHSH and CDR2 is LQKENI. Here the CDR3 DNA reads TGTGCCAGCTCACCAGGTCTAGCGGGCTACTACGAGCAGTACTTC. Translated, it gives CASSPGLAGYYEQYF.

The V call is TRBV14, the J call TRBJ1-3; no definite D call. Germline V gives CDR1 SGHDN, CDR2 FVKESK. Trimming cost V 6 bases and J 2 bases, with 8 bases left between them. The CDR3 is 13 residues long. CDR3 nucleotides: TGTGCCAGCAGGAGCTCCCCTGGAAACACCATATATTTT. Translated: CASRSSPGNTIYF. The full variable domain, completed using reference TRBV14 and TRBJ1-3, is EAGVTQFPSHSVIEKGQTVTLRCDPISGHDNLYWYRRVMGKEIKFLLHFVKESKQDESGMPNNRFLAERTGGTYSTLKVQPAELEDSGVYFCASRSSPGNTIYFGEGSWLTVV.

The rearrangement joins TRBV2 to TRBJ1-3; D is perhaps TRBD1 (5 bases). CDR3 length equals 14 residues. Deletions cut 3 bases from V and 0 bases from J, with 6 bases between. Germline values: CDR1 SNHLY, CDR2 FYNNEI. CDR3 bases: TGTGCCAGCAGTGACAGGGACTCTGGAAACACCATATATTTT. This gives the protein CASSDRDSGNTIYF.

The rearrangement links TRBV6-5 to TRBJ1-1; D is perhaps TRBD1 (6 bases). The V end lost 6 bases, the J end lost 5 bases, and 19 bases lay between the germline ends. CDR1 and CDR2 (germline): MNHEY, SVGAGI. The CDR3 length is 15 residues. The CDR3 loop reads CASRAIQGSVTEAFF. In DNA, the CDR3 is TGTGCCAGCAGAGCAATACAGGGATCGGTTACTGAAGCTTTCTTT.

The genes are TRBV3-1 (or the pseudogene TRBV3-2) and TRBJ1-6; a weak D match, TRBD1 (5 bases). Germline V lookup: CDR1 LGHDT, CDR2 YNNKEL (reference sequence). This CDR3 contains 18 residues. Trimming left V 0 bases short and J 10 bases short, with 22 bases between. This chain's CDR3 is CASSQDLGTLGVQSPLHF. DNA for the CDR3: TGTGCCAGCAGCCAAGATCTTGGCACCCTAGGGGTCCAATCACCCCTCCACTTT.

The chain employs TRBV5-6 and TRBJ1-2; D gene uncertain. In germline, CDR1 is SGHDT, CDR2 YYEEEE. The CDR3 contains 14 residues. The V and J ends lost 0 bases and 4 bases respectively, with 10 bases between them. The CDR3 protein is CASSLVSSSYGYTF. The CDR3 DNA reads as TGTGCCAGCAGCTTGGTATCCAGTTCCTATGGCTACACCTTC.

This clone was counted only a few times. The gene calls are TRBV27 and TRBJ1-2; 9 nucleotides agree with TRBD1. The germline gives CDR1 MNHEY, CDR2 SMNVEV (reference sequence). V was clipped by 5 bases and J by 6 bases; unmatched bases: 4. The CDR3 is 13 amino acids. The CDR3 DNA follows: TGTGCCAGCAGTGGGGACAGGGTCAATGGCTACACCTTC. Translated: CASSGDRVNGYTF.

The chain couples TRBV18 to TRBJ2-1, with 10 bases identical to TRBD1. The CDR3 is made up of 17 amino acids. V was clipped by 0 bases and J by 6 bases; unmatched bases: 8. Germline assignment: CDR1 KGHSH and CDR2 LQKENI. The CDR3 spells CASSPPVGTGVGNEQFF. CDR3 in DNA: TGTGCCAGCTCACCACCTGTAGGGACAGGGGTTGGCAATGAGCAGTTCTTC.

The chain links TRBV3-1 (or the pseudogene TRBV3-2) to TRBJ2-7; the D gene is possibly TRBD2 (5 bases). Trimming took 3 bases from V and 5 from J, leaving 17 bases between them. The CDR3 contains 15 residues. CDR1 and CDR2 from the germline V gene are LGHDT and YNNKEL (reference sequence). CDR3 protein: CASSHGVARRNEQYF. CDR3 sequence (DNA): TGTGCCAGCAGCCATGGGGTAGCGCGAAGGAACGAGCAGTACTTC.

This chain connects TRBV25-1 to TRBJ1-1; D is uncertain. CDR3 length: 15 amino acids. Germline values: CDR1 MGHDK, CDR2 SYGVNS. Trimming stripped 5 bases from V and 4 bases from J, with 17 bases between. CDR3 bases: TGTGCCAGCAGTCCCCTGAAACACCCGGGCACTGAAGCTTTCTTT. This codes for CASSPLKHPGTEAFF. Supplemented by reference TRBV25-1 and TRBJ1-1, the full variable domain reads EADIYQTPRYLVIGTGKKITLECSQTMGHDKMYWYQQDPGMELHLIHYSYGVNSTEKGDLSSESTVSRIRTEHFPLTLESARPSHTSQYLCASSPLKHPGTEAFFGQGTRLTVV.

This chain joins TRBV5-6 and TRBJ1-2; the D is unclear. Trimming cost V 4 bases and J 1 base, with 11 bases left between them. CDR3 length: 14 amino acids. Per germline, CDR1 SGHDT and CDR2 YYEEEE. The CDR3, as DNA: TGTGCCAGCAGCGACGACAAACTTAACTATGGCTACACCTTC. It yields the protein CASSDDKLNYGYTF.

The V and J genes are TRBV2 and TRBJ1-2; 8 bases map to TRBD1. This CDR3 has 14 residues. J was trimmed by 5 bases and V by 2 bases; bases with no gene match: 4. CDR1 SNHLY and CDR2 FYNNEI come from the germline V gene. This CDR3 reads CASSEYRGLYGYTF. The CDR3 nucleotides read TGTGCCAGCAGTGAATACAGGGGGTTATATGGCTACACCTTC. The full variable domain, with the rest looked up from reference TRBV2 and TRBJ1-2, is EPEVTQTPSHQVTQMGQEVILRCVPISNHLYFYWYRQILGQKVEFLVSFYNNEISEKSEIFDDQFSVERPDGSNFTLKIRSTKLEDSAMYFCASSEYRGLYGYTFGSGTRLTVV.

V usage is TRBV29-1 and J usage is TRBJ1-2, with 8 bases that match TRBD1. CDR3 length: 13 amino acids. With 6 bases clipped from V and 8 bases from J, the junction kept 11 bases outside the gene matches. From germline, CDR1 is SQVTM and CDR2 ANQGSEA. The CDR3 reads CSVGQGWFNGYTF. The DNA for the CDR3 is TGCAGCGTCGGACAGGGATGGTTTAACGGCTACACCTTC.

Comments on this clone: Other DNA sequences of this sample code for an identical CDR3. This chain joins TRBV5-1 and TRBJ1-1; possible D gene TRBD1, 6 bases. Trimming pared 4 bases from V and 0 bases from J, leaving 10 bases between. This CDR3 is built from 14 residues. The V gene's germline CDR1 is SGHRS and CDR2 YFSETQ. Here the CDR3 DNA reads TGCGCCAGCAGCCCAGGGGTTATGAACACTGAAGCTTTCTTT. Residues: CASSPGVMNTEAFF.

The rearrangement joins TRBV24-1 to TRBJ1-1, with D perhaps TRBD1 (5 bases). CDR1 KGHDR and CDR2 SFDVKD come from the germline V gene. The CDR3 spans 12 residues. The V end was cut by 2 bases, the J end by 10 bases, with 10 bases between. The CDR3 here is CATSDWGGRAFF. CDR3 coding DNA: TGTGCCACCAGTGATTGGGGCGGGAGAGCTTTCTTT.